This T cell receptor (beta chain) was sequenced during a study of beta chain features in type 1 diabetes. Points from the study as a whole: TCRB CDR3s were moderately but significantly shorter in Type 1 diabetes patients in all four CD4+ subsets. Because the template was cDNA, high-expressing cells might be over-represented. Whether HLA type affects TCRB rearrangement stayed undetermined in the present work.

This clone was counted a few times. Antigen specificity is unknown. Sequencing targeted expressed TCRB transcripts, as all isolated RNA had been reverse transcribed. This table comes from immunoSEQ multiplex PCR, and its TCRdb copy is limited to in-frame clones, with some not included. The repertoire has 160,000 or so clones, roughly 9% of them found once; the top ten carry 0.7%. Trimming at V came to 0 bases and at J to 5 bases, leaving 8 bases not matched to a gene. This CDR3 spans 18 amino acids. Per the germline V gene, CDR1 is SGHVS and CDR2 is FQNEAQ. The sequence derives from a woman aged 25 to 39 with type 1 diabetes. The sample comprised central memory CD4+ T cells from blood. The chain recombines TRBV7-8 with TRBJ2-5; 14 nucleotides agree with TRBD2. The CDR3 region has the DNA TGTGCCAGCAGCTTAGCAGGACTAGCGGGAGGCGCAAGGGAGACCCAGTACTTC. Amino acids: CASSLAGLAGGARETQYF.